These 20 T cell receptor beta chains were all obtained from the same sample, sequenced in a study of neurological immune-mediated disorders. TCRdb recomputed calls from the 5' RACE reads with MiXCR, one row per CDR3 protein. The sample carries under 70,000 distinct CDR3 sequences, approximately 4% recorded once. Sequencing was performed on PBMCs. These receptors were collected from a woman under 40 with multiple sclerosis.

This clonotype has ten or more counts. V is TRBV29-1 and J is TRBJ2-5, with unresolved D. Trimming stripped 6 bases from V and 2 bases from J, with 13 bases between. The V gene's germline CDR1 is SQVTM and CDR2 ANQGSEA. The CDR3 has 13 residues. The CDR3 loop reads CSVHLGWQETQYF. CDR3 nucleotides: TGCAGCGTCCACTTGGGGTGGCAAGAGACCCAGTACTTC.

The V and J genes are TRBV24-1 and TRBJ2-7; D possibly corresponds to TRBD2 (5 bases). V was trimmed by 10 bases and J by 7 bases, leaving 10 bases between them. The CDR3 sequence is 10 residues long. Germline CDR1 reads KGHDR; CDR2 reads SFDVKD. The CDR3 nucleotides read TGTGCCACAACGAGGGAGGAGCAGTACTTC. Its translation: CATTREEQYF.

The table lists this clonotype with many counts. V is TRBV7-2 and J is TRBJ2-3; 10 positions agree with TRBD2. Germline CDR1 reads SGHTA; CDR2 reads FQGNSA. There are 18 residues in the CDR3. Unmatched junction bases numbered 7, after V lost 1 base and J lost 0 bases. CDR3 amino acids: CASSLVRVAGGSTDTQYF. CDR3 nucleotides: TGTGCCAGCAGCTTAGTACGGGTAGCGGGGGGTAGCACAGATACGCAGTATTTT.

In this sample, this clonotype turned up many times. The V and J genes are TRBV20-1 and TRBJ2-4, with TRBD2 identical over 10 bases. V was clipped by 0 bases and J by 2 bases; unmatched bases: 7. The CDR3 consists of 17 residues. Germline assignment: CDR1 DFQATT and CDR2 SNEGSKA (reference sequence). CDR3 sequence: CSAREVASGSTKNIQYF. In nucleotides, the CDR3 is TGCAGTGCTAGAGAGGTTGCTAGCGGGAGTACCAAAAACATTCAGTACTTC.

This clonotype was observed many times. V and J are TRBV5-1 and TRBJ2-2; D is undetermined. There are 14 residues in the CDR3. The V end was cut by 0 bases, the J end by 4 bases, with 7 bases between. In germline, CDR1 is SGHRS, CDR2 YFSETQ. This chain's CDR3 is CASSLVDGTGELFF. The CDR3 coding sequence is TGCGCCAGCAGCTTGGTAGATGGCACCGGGGAGCTGTTTTTT.

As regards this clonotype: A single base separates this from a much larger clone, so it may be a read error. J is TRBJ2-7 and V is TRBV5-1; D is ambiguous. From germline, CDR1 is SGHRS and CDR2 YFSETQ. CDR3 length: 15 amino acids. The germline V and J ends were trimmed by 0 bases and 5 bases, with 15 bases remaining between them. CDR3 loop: CASSLGAQCSNEQYF. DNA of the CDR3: TGCGCCAGCAGCTTGGGGGCCCAGTGCAGTAACGAGCAGTACTTC.

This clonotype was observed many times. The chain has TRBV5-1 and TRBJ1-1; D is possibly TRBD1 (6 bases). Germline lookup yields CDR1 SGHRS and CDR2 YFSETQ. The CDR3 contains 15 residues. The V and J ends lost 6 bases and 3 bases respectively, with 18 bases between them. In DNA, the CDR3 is TGCGCCAGCAAATCCTTCGGGGGGCTGGACACTGAAGCTTTCTTT. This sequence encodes CASKSFGGLDTEAFF.

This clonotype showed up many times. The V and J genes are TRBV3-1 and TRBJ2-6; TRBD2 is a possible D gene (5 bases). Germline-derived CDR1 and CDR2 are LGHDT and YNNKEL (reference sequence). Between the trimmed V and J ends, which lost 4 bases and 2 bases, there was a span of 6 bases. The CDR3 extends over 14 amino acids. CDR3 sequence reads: CASSPGTGANVLTF. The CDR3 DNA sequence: TGTGCCAGCAGCCCGGGGACTGGGGCCAACGTCCTGACTTTC.

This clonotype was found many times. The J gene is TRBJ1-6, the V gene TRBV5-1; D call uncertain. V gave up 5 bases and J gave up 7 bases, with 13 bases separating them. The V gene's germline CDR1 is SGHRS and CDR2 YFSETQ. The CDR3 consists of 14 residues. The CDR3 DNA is TGCGCCAGCAGTGGTGGCACGGGAAATTCACCCCTCCACTTT. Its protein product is CASSGGTGNSPLHF.

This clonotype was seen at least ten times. The CDR3 DNA sequence: TGTGCCAGCAGCTCGGGACAGGGCTACGAGCAGTACTTC. It yields the protein CASSSGQGYEQYF. The chain has TRBV6-6 and TRBJ2-7, with 9 bases fitting TRBD1. From germline, CDR1 is MNHNY and CDR2 SVGAGI (reference sequence). Germline trimming cut 6 bases from V and 3 bases from J; bases unmatched to any gene: 3. The CDR3 has 13 amino acids.

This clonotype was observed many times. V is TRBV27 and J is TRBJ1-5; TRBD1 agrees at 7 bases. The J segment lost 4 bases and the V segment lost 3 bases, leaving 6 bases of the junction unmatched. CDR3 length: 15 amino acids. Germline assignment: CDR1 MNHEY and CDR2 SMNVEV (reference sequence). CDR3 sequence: CASSFRDSKNQPQHF. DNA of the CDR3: TGTGCCAGCAGTTTTAGGGACAGCAAAAATCAGCCCCAGCATTTT.

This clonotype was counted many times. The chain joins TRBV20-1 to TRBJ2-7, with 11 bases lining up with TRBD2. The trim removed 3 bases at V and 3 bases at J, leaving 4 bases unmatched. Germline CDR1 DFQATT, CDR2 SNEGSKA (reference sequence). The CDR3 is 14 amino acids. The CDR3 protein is CSASLAGGIYEQYF. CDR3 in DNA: TGCAGTGCTAGCCTAGCGGGAGGAATCTACGAGCAGTACTTC.

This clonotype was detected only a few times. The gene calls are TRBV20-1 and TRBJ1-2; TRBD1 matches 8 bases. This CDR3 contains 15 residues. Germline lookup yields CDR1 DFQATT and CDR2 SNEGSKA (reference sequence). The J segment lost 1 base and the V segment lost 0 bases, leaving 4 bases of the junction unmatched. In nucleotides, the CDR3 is TGCAGTGCTAGAGAAACGACAGGGGATAACTATGGCTACACCTTC. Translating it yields CSARETTGDNYGYTF.

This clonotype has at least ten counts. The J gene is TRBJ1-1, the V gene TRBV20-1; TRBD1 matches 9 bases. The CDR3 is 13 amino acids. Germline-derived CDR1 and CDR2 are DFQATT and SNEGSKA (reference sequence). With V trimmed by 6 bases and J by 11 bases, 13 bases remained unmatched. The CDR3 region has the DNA TGCAGTGCAACCGGGACAGGGATCTTTAAGGCTTTCTTT. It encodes CSATGTGIFKAFF.

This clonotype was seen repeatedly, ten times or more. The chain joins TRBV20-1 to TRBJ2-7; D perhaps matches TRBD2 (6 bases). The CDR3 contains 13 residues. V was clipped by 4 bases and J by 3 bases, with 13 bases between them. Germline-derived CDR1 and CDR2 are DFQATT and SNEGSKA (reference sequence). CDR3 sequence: CSAKPGGLYEQYF. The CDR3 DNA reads TGCAGTGCTAAACCTGGGGGACTCTACGAGCAGTACTTC.

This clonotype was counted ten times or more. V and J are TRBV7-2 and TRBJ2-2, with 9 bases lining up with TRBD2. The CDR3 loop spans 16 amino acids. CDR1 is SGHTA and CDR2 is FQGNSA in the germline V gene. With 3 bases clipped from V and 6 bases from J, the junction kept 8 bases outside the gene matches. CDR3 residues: CASSLVAGGRSGELFF. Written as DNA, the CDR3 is TGTGCCAGCAGCTTGGTGGCGGGGGGGCGGTCCGGGGAGCTGTTTTTT.

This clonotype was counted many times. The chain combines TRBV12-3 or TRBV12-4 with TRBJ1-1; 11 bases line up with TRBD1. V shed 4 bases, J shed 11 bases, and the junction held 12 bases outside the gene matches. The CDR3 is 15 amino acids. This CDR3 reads CASSWEMDRGRGAFF. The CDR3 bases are TGTGCCAGCAGTTGGGAAATGGACAGGGGGCGAGGCGCTTTCTTT.

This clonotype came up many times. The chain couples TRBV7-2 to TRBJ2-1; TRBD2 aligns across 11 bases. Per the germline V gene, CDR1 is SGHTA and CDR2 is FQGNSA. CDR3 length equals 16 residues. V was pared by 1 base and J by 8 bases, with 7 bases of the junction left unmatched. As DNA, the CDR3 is TGTGCCAGCAGCTTAGTACTAGCGGGAGCGTTGGATGAGCAGTTCTTC. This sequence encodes CASSLVLAGALDEQFF.

CDR3 DNA sequence: TGTGCCAGCAGGCAACCCCGGGGGGGCACAGATACGCAGTATTTT. This translates into CASRQPRGGTDTQYF. The chain links TRBV11-2 to TRBJ2-3; 7 nucleotides match TRBD2. The V gene's germline CDR1 is SGHAT and CDR2 FQNNGV. Trimming cost V 6 bases and J 1 base; bases outside gene matches: 7. CDR3 size: 15 residues.

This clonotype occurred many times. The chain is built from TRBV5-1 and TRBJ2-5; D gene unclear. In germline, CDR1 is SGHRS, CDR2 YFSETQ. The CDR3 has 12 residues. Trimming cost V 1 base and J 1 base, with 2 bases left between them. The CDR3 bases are TGCGCCAGCAGCTTGCCCCAAGAGACCCAGTACTTC. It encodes CASSLPQETQYF.